A single sample gave rise to the 15 T cell receptor beta chains below, sequenced in a study of sequential checkpoint blockade in melanoma. Sample treatment: randomized to nivolumab then ipilimumab (arm A) or the reverse (arm B). Some clones are missing from TCRdb's copy, which holds only in-frame ones; the method was immunoSEQ multiplex PCR. The table records 3,800 or so clones, approximately 35% of them present only once. The sequencing here drew on tumor tissue (inferred from file names), taken from a patient given nivolumab and ipilimumab in sequence. Every receptor here comes from a human donor with melanoma.

This rearrangement joins TRBV19 to TRBJ2-3; 11 bases align to TRBD2. The trim removed 3 bases at V and 0 bases at J, leaving 11 bases unmatched. The V gene's germline CDR1 is LNHDA and CDR2 SQIVND (reference sequence). The CDR3 is 19 residues long. DNA of the CDR3: TGTGCCAGTAGTATTATTAGCGGGAGGGCCGGGGATAGCACAGATACGCAGTATTTT. Its protein product is CASSIISGRAGDSTDTQYF.

This clone is classed as medium-sized (0.01 to 0.1%). The chain uses TRBV11-3 and TRBJ1-5; no firm D call. V lost 3 bases to trimming and J lost 7 bases, with 16 bases between them. This CDR3 region has 15 residues. Germline V gene lookup returns CDR1 SGHNT and CDR2 YENEEA. The CDR3 spells CASSLEESGWQPQHF. The DNA of the CDR3 is TGTGCCAGCAGCTTGGAGGAGTCGGGTTGGCAGCCCCAGCATTTT.

By share, this clone counts as medium-sized. V gene TRBV15 combines with J gene TRBJ2-5, with D uncertain. V lost 0 bases and J 11 bases, leaving 19 bases between the germline ends. The CDR3 is made up of 15 amino acids. CDR1 is LNHNV, CDR2 YYDKDF, per germline (reference sequence). This chain's CDR3 is CATSRDRVVGPEQYF. Written as DNA, the CDR3 is TGTGCCACCAGCAGAGATCGTGTGGTAGGGCCTGAGCAGTACTTC.

By share, this clone counts as medium-sized. The CDR3 DNA sequence: TGTGCCAGCGGACAGACGAGCTCTGGAAACACCATATATTTT. It translates to CASGQTSSGNTIYF. V usage is TRBV11-3 and J usage is TRBJ1-3, with D tentatively TRBD1 (6 bases). Trimming removed 8 bases at V and 0 bases at J, with 11 bases between. Germline V gives CDR1 SGHNT, CDR2 YENEEA. The CDR3 runs to 14 residues.

This CDR3 reads CASSLDGSSYEQYV. The CDR3 DNA follows: TGCGCCAGCAGCTTGGATGGGAGCTCCTACGAGCAGTACGTC. The V and J genes are TRBV5-1 and TRBJ2-7; TRBD2 is a possible D gene (5 bases). Trimming shortened V by 0 bases and J by 0 bases, and 7 bases separated the two germline ends. The CDR3 totals 14 residues. CDR1 and CDR2 (germline): SGHRS, YFSETQ.

The gene calls are TRBV5-1 and TRBJ1-2, with D possibly being TRBD1 (6 bases). Germline CDR1 is SGHRS and CDR2 is YFSETQ. The CDR3 spans 14 residues. V was cut by 4 bases and J by 7 bases, with 17 bases left in between. The CDR3: CASSPLAGDGGYTF. The CDR3 coding sequence is TGCGCCAGCAGCCCCCTGGCAGGGGACGGTGGCTACACCTTC.

The chain joins TRBV19 to TRBJ2-2; weak D call: TRBD2 (6 bases). Trimming cost V 1 base and J 1 base, with 16 bases left between them. The length of the CDR3 is 18 residues. CDR1 and CDR2 from the germline V gene are LNHDA and SQIVND (reference sequence). The CDR3 DNA sequence: TGTGCCAGTAGTATAGGACCGGGAGAGATGAGGAACACCGGGGAGCTGTTTTTT. Residues: CASSIGPGEMRNTGELFF.

By its share, this clone is medium-sized. The chain has TRBV11-3 and TRBJ2-3, with D possibly matching TRBD2 (5 bases). V shed 3 bases and J shed 0 bases, with 7 bases lying between them. Germline values: CDR1 SGHNT, CDR2 YENEEA. This CDR3 is 14 amino acids long. The DNA of the CDR3 is TGTGCCAGCAGCTTCGGCGGGAGCACAGATACGCAGTATTTT. Protein product: CASSFGGSTDTQYF.

The chain joins TRBV29-1 to TRBJ2-1, with TRBD2 matching 8 bases. V was pared by 6 bases and J by 8 bases, with 6 bases of the junction left unmatched. The germline gives CDR1 SQVTM, CDR2 ANQGSEA. CDR3 length: 12 residues. Here the CDR3 reads CSVGLARDEQFF. The CDR3 nucleotides are TGCAGCGTCGGACTAGCTCGGGATGAGCAGTTCTTC.

The rearrangement uses TRBV30 and TRBJ1-1, with a tentative D call TRBD1 (5 bases). Trimming pared 5 bases from V and 5 bases from J, leaving 18 bases between. The CDR3 is 14 residues long. The germline CDR1 and CDR2 sequences are GTSNPN and SVGIG (reference sequence). CDR3 residues: CAWAARVGRTEAFF. The CDR3 bases are TGTGCCTGGGCTGCCAGGGTGGGGCGGACTGAAGCTTTCTTT. The full variable domain, rest sourced from reference TRBV30 and TRBJ1-1, is SQTIHQWPATLVQPVGSPLSLECTVEGTSNPNLYWYRQAAGRGLQLLFYSVGIGQISSEVPQNLSASRPQDRQFILSSKKLLLSDSGFYLCAWAARVGRTEAFFGQGTRLTVV.

The rearrangement links TRBV25-1 to TRBJ2-7, with 7 bases identical to TRBD1. The CDR3 is 12 residues long. Germline V CDR1 and CDR2: MGHDK, SYGVNS. V lost 8 bases and J lost 4; bases outside the gene matches: 5. The CDR3 loop reads CASAGTEYEQYF. The DNA for the CDR3 is TGTGCCAGCGCCGGGACAGAATACGAGCAGTACTTC.

This clone was counted a few times. This chain joins TRBV6-8 and TRBJ2-1; 9 positions match TRBD1. The trim removed 5 bases at V and 6 bases at J, leaving 5 bases unmatched. CDR1 is MNHGY, CDR2 SAAAGT, per germline. The CDR3 is 14 residues long. The CDR3 sequence: CASSRTGASNEQFF. The CDR3 DNA reads TGTGCCAGCAGTAGGACAGGGGCATCCAATGAGCAGTTCTTC.

The DNA of the CDR3 is TGTGCCAGTAGAGGGGGTGGTGGGCCGACCACAGATACGCAGTATTTT. Its translation is CASRGGGGPTTDTQYF. The chain is built from TRBV19 and TRBJ2-3; the D gene is possibly TRBD1 (6 bases). The CDR3 runs 16 residues. Germline CDR1 is LNHDA and CDR2 is SQIVND (reference sequence). V was cut by 6 bases and J by 2 bases, with 18 bases left in between.

The chain carries TRBV5-1 and TRBJ2-7; D is unclear. The CDR3 loop spans 14 amino acids. V was trimmed by 4 bases and J by 6 bases, leaving 17 bases between them. CDR1 and CDR2 from the germline V gene are SGHRS and YFSETQ. The CDR3 DNA reads TGCGCCAGCAGCCCTGTTGGCGGAAGTATCGAGCAGTACTTC. It specifies CASSPVGGSIEQYF.

The chain is built from TRBV11-3 and TRBJ2-1, with 11 bases lining up with TRBD2. CDR1 is SGHNT, CDR2 YENEEA, per germline. The junction had 2 bases not matched to a gene; V was cut back by 0 bases and J by 10 bases. This CDR3 spans 14 amino acids. DNA for the CDR3: TGTGCCAGCAGCTTAGAACTAGCGGGAGAGGAGCAGTTCTTC. Translation gives CASSLELAGEEQFF.